The 17 T cell receptor beta chains in this list originate from one sample, sequenced in a study of vaccination effects on CD4 cells after COVID-19. Before sequencing took place, the ViraFEST assay used viral peptide pools to expand antigen-specific CD4+ T cells. Investigators separated out CD4+ T cells once around nine days of culture had passed. Either the mRNA-1273 or the BNT162b2 vaccine was given to participants as two doses. Assay used: immunoSEQ multiplex PCR; TCRdb lists only in-frame clones, some missing. The profile shows some 40,000 clones, approximately 84% of them singletons. No antigens are known for them. The sequenced sample was CD4+ T cells from PBMCs cultured with HCoV-NL63 spike peptides, obtained after COVID-19 vaccination. These receptors originate from a human donor who received a COVID-19 vaccine. Some clones in this sample may be carry-over from other donors' samples.

The J gene is TRBJ1-6, the V gene TRBV10-3; tentative D call: TRBD1 (5 bases). The V and J ends lost 0 bases and 7 bases respectively, with 7 bases between them. CDR1 is ENHRY and CDR2 is SYGVKD in the germline V gene. The CDR3 is 14 amino acids. CDR3: CAISESPGNSPLHF. The CDR3 DNA follows: TGTGCCATCAGTGAGTCGCCAGGGAATTCACCCCTCCACTTT.

This CDR3 reads CASSPKSRDRVGRTDTQYF. DNA for the CDR3: TGTGCCAGCAGTCCTAAGTCCCGGGACAGGGTTGGTCGCACAGATACGCAGTATTTT. J is TRBJ2-3 and V is TRBV27; 9 bases are shared with TRBD1. Germline V gene data show CDR1 as MNHEY and CDR2 as SMNVEV (reference sequence). The V and J ends lost 5 bases and 1 base, in that order; junction bases with no gene match: 16. This CDR3 is built from 19 residues.

The chain links TRBV20-1 to TRBJ1-1; 12 bases match TRBD1. V was pared by 3 bases and J by 5 bases, with 7 bases of the junction left unmatched. Germline CDR1 reads DFQATT; CDR2 reads SNEGSKA (reference sequence). The CDR3 is 15 amino acids. The CDR3 nucleotides are TGCAGTGCTAGTCCCGGGACAGGGGGCAGGACTGAAGCTTTCTTT. Translation: CSASPGTGGRTEAFF.

The chain is built from TRBV30 and TRBJ2-3; D unresolved. Per germline, CDR1 GTSNPN and CDR2 SVGIG (reference sequence). V was shortened by 2 bases and J by 2 bases, with 5 bases between the two germline ends. The CDR3 contains 12 residues. The CDR3 DNA is TGTGCCTGGAGTTTCTCCACAGATACGCAGTATTTT. Translating gives CAWSFSTDTQYF.

The chain has TRBV7-9 and TRBJ1-1; possibly TRBD1 for D (5 bases). V lost 2 bases, J lost 5 bases, and 12 bases lay in between. This CDR3 is built from 14 residues. CDR1 and CDR2 from the germline V gene are SEHNR and FQNEAQ (reference sequence). The chain's CDR3 is CASSLLRDWTEAFF. CDR3 DNA sequence: TGTGCCAGCAGCTTACTCCGGGACTGGACTGAAGCTTTCTTT.

The genes are TRBV5-4 and TRBJ2-2, with TRBD1 matching over 9 bases. CDR3 length: 15 amino acids. Germline V gene sequence: CDR1 SGHNT, CDR2 YYREEE (reference sequence). V lost 4 bases to trimming and J lost 0 bases; unmatched junction nucleotides: 1. The CDR3 region is CASSRTGANTGELFF. CDR3 nucleotide sequence: TGTGCCAGCAGCCGGACAGGGGCGAACACCGGGGAGCTGTTTTTT.

This chain connects TRBV5-1 to TRBJ2-3; D ambiguous. Germline V lookup: CDR1 SGHRS, CDR2 YFSETQ. Between the trimmed V and J ends, which lost 2 bases and 4 bases, there was a span of 17 bases. The CDR3 is 16 amino acids. The CDR3 protein is CASSLIPGPMADTQYF. Written as DNA, the CDR3 is TGCGCCAGCAGCTTAATTCCGGGCCCCATGGCAGATACGCAGTATTTT.

The CDR3 loop reads CASSVGTETNQPQHF. The CDR3 DNA reads as TGTGCCAGCAGCGTGGGAACGGAAACGAATCAGCCCCAGCATTTT. The chain uses TRBV9 and TRBJ1-5; no clear D. The ends were cut back, 2 bases at V and 4 bases at J, with 13 bases in the middle. The germline CDR1 and CDR2 sequences are SGDLS and YYNGEE. The CDR3 runs to 15 residues.

The rearrangement joins TRBV3-1 (or the pseudogene TRBV3-2) to TRBJ2-1; 12 positions agree with TRBD2. After removal of 1 base from V and 0 bases from J, the junction contained 4 bases not matched to a gene. The CDR3 is 18 amino acids. Germline-derived CDR1 and CDR2 are LGHDT and YNNKEL (reference sequence). The CDR3 spells CASSQGLAGAISYNEQFF. The CDR3 DNA follows: TGTGCCAGCAGCCAAGGACTAGCGGGGGCCATCTCCTACAATGAGCAGTTCTTC.

The rearrangement links TRBV7-3 to TRBJ1-1; no definite D call. Trimming shortened V by 4 bases and J by 2 bases, and 14 bases separated the two germline ends. This CDR3 comprises 15 residues. Germline CDR1 is SGHTA and CDR2 is FQGTGA. For the CDR3, the DNA is TGTGCCAGCAGCTCAGAAGGACTGTCCAACACTGAAGCTTTCTTT. Protein product: CASSSEGLSNTEAFF.

The chain couples TRBV5-1 to TRBJ2-5; 10 positions match TRBD2. V dropped 2 bases and J dropped 4; count of bases not matched to a gene: 8. CDR1 and CDR2 (germline): SGHRS, YFSETQ. This CDR3 comprises 16 residues. The CDR3 is CASSLSSSGGGETQYF. CDR3 nucleotides: TGCGCCAGCAGCTTAAGTTCTAGCGGGGGAGGAGAGACCCAGTACTTC. Full variable domain (remainder filled in from reference TRBV5-1 and TRBJ2-5): KAGVTQTPRYLIKTRGQQVTLSCSPISGHRSVSWYQQTPGQGLQFLFEYFSETQRNKGNFPGRFSGRQFSNSRSEMNVSTLELGDSALYLCASSLSSSGGGETQYFGPGTRLLVL.

V is TRBV18 and J is TRBJ2-7; possible D gene TRBD1, 6 bases. Between the trimmed V and J ends, which lost 3 bases and 4 bases, there was a span of 10 bases. Germline values: CDR1 KGHSH, CDR2 LQKENI. CDR3 length: 13 residues. The DNA of the CDR3 is TGTGCCAGCTCACCTTTGGACAGTTACGAGCAGTACGTC. As protein: CASSPLDSYEQYV.

The chain links TRBV5-1 to TRBJ1-4, with 8 bases matching TRBD1. V lost 4 bases, J lost 3 bases, and 5 bases stayed unmatched. The CDR3 contains 15 residues. The germline gives CDR1 SGHRS, CDR2 YFSETQ. The DNA for the CDR3 is TGCGCCAGCAGCCTGGGGACAGGACCTAATGAAAAACTGTTTTTT. This encodes CASSLGTGPNEKLFF.

In its sample, this clone was seen once. The chain is built from TRBV20-1 and TRBJ1-4, with D uncertain. CDR1 DFQATT and CDR2 SNEGSKA come from the germline V gene (reference sequence). V was trimmed by 3 bases and J by 0 bases, leaving 8 bases between them. The CDR3 covers 14 residues. This CDR3 is CSASVPPTNEKLFF. The CDR3 coding sequence is TGCAGTGCTAGTGTTCCCCCAACTAATGAAAAACTGTTTTTT.

The rearrangement uses TRBV5-1 and TRBJ2-5; TRBD2 aligns across 12 bases. The junction had 5 bases not matched to a gene; V was cut back by 4 bases and J by 4 bases. The CDR3 length is 15 residues. Germline V gives CDR1 SGHRS, CDR2 YFSETQ. CDR3 protein: CASSTTSGGRETQYF. CDR3 DNA sequence: TGCGCCAGCAGCACGACTAGCGGGGGTCGAGAGACCCAGTACTTC.

V gene TRBV6-5 combines with J gene TRBJ1-1; possible D gene TRBD1, 6 bases. V was pared by 7 bases and J by 4 bases, with 16 bases between. The CDR3 has 14 residues. Germline V CDR1 and CDR2: MNHEY, SVGAGI. The CDR3 DNA follows: TGTGCCAGCAAAGCCGAGGGGGTAGGCACTGAAGCTTTCTTT. This translates into CASKAEGVGTEAFF.

The sample holds one count of this clone. This chain uses TRBV30 with TRBJ1-2; D call uncertain. The germline CDR1 and CDR2 sequences are GTSNPN and SVGIG (reference sequence). The CDR3 consists of 11 residues. V lost 4 bases and J 8 bases, leaving 11 bases between the germline ends. In DNA form, the CDR3 reads TGTGCCTGGACCGGAAATGAAGGCTACACCTTC. It yields the protein CAWTGNEGYTF.